This T cell receptor beta chain was profiled in a study of OX40 agonist ivuxolimab in advanced cancers. Note on this clone: Its antigen is currently unknown.

The germline V gene encodes CDR1 SGHTS and CDR2 YDEGEE. V lost 2 bases and J lost 1, with 6 bases in between. CDR3 length: 13 residues. TCRdb's copy holds only in-frame clones and misses some; the assay was immunoSEQ multiplex PCR. The sample lists roughly 50,000 clones; more than 75% were seen once. General study points: Partial responders at 0.1-3.0 mg/kg showed near-lowest clonal expansion.

Sequencing used CD4+ or CD8+ T cells sorted from blood, obtained in a trial of the OX40 agonist ivuxolimab. This chain links TRBV5-8 with TRBJ1-1; a possible D gene is TRBD1 (5 bases). The origin of this receptor is an adult with an advanced solid tumor such as melanoma, head and neck, liver or kidney cancer. This chain's CDR3 is CASSFTGNTEAFF. CDR3 DNA: TGTGCCAGCAGCTTTACAGGGAACACTGAAGCTTTCTTT.